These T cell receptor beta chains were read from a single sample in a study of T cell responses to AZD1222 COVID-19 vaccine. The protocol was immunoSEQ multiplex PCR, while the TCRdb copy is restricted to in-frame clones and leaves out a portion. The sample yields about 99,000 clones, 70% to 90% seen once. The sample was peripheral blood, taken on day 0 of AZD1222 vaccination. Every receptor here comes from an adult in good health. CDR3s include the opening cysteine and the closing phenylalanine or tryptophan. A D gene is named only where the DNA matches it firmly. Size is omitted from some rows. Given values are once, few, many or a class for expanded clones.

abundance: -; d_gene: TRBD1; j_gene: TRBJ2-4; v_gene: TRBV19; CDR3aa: CASTTNRDSENIQYF; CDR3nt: TGTGCCAGCACAACTAACCGGGACAGCGAAAACATTCAGTACTTC
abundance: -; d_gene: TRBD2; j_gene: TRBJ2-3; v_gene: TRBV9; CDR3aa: CASSVGTSGSIRDTQYF; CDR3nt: TGTGCCAGCAGCGTCGGGACTAGCGGGAGTATCAGAGATACGCAGTATTTT
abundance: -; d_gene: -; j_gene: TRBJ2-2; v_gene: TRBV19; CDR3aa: CASHSRRDTGELFF; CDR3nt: TGTGCCAGTCATAGCAGGCGCGACACCGGGGAGCTGTTTTTT
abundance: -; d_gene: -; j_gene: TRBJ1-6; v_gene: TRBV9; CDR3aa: CASSVGGFDSPLHF; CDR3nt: TGTGCCAGCAGCGTAGGAGGGTTTGATTCACCCCTCCACTTT
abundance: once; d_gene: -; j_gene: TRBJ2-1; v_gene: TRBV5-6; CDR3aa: CASSLWGAGFEQFF; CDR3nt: TGTGCCAGCAGCCTGTGGGGGGCCGGGTTTGAGCAGTTCTTC
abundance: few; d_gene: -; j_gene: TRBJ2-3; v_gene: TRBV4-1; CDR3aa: CASSQGSGAPDTQYF; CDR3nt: TGCGCCAGCAGCCAAGGATCTGGAGCCCCGGATACGCAGTATTTT
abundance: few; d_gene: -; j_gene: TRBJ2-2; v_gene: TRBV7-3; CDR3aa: CASSPNGGQNTGELFF; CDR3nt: TGTGCCAGCAGCCCCAATGGGGGGCAAAACACCGGGGAGCTGTTTTTT
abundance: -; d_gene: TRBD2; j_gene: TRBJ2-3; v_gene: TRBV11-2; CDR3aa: CASSLTSGGAIRTDTQYF; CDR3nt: TGTGCCAGCAGCCTAACTAGCGGGGGGGCGATCCGAACAGATACGCAGTATTTT
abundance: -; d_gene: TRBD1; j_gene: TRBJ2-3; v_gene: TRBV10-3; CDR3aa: CAISEGTASTDTQYF; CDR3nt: TGTGCCATCAGTGAGGGGACAGCGAGCACAGATACGCAGTATTTT
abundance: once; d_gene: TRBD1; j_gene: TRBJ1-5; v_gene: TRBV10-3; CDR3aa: CAISGTGVGQPQHF; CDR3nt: TGTGCCATCTCCGGGACAGGGGTAGGACAGCCCCAGCATTTT
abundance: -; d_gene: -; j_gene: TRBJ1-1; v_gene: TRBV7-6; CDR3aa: CASSLQGFTEAFF; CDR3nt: TGTGCCAGCAGCTTACAGGGGTTCACTGAAGCTTTCTTT
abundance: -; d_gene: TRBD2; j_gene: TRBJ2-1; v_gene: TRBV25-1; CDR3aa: CASTGTSGRAYNEQFF; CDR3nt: TGTGCCAGCACCGGGACTAGCGGGAGGGCCTACAATGAGCAGTTCTTC
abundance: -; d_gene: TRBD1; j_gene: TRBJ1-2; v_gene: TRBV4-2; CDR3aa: CASSQGTGGNYGYTF; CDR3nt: TGTGCCAGCAGCCAAGGGACAGGGGGGAACTATGGCTACACCTTC
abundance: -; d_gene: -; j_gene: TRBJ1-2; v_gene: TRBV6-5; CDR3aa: CASSDSNYGYTF; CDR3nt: TGTGCCAGCAGCGACAGTAACTATGGCTACACCTTC
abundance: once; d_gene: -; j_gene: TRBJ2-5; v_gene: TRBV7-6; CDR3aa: CASSFGAWETQYF; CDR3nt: TGTGCCAGCAGCTTCGGGGCATGGGAGACCCAGTACTTC
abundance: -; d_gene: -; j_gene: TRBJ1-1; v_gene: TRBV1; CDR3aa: CTSSPRQDTEAFF; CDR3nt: TGCACCAGCAGCCCCAGACAGGACACTGAAGCTTTCTTT
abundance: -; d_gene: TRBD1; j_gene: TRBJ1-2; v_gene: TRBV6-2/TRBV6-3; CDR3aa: CASSDTGGPNYGYTF; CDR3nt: TGTGCCAGCAGCGATACAGGGGGCCCTAACTATGGCTACACCTTC